The 5 T cell receptor beta chains listed next were all sequenced from one sample in a study of blood T cell repertoires in COVID-19. Only in-frame clones appear in the TCRdb table, and some are missing; sequencing was by immunoSEQ multiplex PCR. The sample shows fewer than 80,000 clones, about four fifths of them seen only once. Material for sequencing was peripheral blood. These receptors were collected from a human donor in a cohort sampled during active COVID-19.

This clone was seen only once. The V call is TRBV12-3 or TRBV12-4, the J call TRBJ1-1; D perhaps matches TRBD1 (5 bases). The CDR3 covers 13 residues. With 7 bases removed from V and 0 bases from J, the gap between germline ends came to 9 bases. The CDR3 region has the DNA TGTGCCAGCACCAAGACAGTGAACACTGAAGCTTTCTTT. It yields the protein CASTKTVNTEAFF.

The V call is TRBV2, the J call TRBJ2-1; unclear D gene. CDR3 length: 14 amino acids. Trimming shortened V by 5 bases and J by 2 bases, and 10 bases separated the two germline ends. Germline V lookup: CDR1 SNHLY, CDR2 FYNNEI. CDR3 bases: TGTGCCAGCAGTTTAAAAAATACCTACAATGAGCAGTTCTTC. This translates into CASSLKNTYNEQFF.

The chain links TRBV5-4 to TRBJ2-1, with TRBD2 as a possible D gene (5 bases). The V gene's germline CDR1 is SGHNT and CDR2 YYREEE (reference sequence). This CDR3 comprises 13 residues. V was clipped by 0 bases and J by 9 bases, with 10 bases between them. The CDR3 nucleotides are TGTGCCAGCAGCTTGGGGGCTAGCATTGAGCAGTTCTTC. Translating gives CASSLGASIEQFF.

The CDR3 nucleotides read TGTGCCAGCAGCGCTGGGACAGTACACGAGCAGTACTTC. Translation gives CASSAGTVHEQYF. J is TRBJ2-7 and V is TRBV9, with 7 bases that match TRBD1. Germline V gene data show CDR1 as SGDLS and CDR2 as YYNGEE. V was clipped by 3 bases and J by 5 bases; unmatched bases: 5. This CDR3 contains 13 residues.

V usage is TRBV9 and J usage is TRBJ2-7; 7 bases agree with TRBD1. The V gene end was trimmed by 4 bases and the J gene end by 3 bases; junction bases not matched to a gene: 10. This CDR3 is 15 amino acids long. From germline, CDR1 is SGDLS and CDR2 YYNGEE. The CDR3 region has the DNA TGTGCCAGCAGCTCCCAGGCACAGGGGATCTACGAGCAGTACTTC. Protein product: CASSSQAQGIYEQYF.